This T cell receptor (beta chain) is drawn from a study of T cells in Graves' hyperthyroidism and ophthalmopathy. For the study at large: Upon initial diagnosis and before any treatment, peripheral blood was collected.

In its sample, this clonotype was seen a few times. RNA transcripts served as the template for amplifying TCR beta CDR3 regions. TCR CDR3 regions were first amplified by RT-PCR with HTBI primers. TCRdb re-called the multiplex PCR reads through MiXCR, storing one row per CDR3 protein. The table shows around 690,000 distinct CDR3 sequences, with 15% to 20% occurring only once. V was clipped by 4 bases and J by 1 base, with 12 bases between them. The CDR3 sequence is 14 residues long. Germline CDR1 reads GTSNPN; CDR2 reads SVGIG (reference sequence). Researchers defined stable Graves' hyperthyroidism as no ophthalmopathy progression within 18 months. Researchers barred patients who had uncontrolled infection, other autoimmune disease, pregnancy or lactation. Used for diagnoses were clinical symptoms, serum thyroxine and TRAb, thyroid ultrasound and orbital computed tomography.

Sequencing was done on a sample of blood. This chain links TRBV30 with TRBJ2-3; D tentatively fits TRBD1 or TRBD2 (5 bases each). This sequence was found in a man between 50 and 59 years old with Graves' hyperthyroidism. CDR3 in DNA: TGTGCCTGGATTATTACGGGACGCACAGATACGCAGTATTTT. Protein: CAWIITGRTDTQYF.